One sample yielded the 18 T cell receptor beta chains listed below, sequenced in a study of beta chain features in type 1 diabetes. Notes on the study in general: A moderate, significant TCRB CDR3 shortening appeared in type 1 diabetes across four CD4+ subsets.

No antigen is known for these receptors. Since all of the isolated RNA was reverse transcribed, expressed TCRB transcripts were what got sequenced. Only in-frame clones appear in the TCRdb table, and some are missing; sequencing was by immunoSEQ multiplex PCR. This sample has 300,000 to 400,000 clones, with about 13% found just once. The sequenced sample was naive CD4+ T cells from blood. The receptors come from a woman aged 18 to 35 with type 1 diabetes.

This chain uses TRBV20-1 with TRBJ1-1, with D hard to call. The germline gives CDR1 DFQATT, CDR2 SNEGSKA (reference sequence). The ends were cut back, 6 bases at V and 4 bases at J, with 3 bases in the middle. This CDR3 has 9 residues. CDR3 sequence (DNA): TGCAGTGCCGGCACTGAAGCTTTCTTT. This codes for CSAGTEAFF.

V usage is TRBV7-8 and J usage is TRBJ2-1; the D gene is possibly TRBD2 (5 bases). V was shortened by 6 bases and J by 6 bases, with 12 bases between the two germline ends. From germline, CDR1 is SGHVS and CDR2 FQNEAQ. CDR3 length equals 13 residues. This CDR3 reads CASSGTEVNEQFF. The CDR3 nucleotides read TGTGCCAGCAGTGGAACGGAGGTCAATGAGCAGTTCTTC.

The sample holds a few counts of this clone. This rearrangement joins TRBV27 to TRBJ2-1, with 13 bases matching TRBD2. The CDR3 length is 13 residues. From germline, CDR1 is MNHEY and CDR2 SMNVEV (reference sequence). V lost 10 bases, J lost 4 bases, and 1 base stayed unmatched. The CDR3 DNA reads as TGTGCCACGGGACTAGCGGGATACAATGAGCAGTTCTTC. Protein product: CATGLAGYNEQFF.

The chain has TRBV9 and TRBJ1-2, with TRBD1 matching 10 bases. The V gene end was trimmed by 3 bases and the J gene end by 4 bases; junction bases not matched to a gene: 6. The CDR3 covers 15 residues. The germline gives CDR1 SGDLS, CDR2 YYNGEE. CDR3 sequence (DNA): TGTGCCAGCAGCGCCCAGACAGGGGGCGGCTATGGCTACACCTTC. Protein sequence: CASSAQTGGGYGYTF.

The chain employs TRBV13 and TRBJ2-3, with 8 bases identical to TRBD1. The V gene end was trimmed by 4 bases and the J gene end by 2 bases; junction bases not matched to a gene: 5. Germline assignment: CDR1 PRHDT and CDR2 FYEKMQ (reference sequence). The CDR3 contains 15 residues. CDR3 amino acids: CASSSWTGPTDTQYF. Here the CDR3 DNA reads TGTGCCAGCAGCTCCTGGACAGGGCCCACAGATACGCAGTATTTT.

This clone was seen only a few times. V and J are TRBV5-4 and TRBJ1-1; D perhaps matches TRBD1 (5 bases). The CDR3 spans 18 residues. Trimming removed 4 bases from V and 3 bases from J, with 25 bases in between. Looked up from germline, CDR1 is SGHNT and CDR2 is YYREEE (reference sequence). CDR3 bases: TGTGCCAGCAGCGAAACCGGGACTCATAACCAGCGCGACACTGAAGCTTTCTTT. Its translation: CASSETGTHNQRDTEAFF.

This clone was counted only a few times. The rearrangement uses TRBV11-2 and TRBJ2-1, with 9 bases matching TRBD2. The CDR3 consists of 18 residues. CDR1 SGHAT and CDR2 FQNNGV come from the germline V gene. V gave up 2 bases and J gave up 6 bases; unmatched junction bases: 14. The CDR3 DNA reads TGTGCCAGCAGCTTAAGCGGTTTCGGGCTAGCGGGGAGCAATGAGCAGTTCTTC. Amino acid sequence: CASSLSGFGLAGSNEQFF.

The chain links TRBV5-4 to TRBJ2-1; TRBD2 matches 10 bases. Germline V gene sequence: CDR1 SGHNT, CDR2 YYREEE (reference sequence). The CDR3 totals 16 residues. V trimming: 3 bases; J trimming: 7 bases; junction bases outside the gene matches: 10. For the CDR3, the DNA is TGTGCCAGCAGCTCCCGTCTAGCGGGAGCAGTGAATGAGCAGTTCTTC. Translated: CASSSRLAGAVNEQFF.

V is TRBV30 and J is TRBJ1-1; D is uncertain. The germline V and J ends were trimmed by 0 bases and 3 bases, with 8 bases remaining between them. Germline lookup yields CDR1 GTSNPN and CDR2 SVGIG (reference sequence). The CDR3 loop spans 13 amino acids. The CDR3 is CAWSVREYTEAFF. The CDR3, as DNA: TGTGCCTGGAGTGTCCGGGAATACACTGAAGCTTTCTTT.

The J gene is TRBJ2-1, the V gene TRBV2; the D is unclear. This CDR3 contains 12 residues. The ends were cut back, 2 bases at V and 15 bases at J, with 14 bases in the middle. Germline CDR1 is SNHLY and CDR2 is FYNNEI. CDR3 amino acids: CASSELVKPMFF. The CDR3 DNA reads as TGTGCCAGCAGTGAACTCGTGAAGCCGATGTTCTTC.

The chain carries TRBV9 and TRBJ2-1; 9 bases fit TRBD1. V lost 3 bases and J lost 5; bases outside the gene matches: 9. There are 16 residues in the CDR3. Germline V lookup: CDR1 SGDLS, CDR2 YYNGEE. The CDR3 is CASSAGGQGLDNEQFF. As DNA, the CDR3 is TGTGCCAGCAGCGCCGGGGGACAGGGACTTGACAATGAGCAGTTCTTC.

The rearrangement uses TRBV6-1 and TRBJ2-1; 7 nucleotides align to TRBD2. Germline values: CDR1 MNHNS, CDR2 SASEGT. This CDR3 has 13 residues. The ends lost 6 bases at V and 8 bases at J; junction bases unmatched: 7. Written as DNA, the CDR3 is TGTGCCAGCAGCTCCCTAGCGGTCGATGAGCAGTTCTTC. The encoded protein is CASSSLAVDEQFF.

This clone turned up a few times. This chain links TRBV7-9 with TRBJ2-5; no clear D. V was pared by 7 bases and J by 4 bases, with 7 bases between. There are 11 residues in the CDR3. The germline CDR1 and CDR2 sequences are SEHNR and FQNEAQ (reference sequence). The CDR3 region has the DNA TGTGCCAGCACCTCACTAGAGACCCAGTACTTC. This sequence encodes CASTSLETQYF.

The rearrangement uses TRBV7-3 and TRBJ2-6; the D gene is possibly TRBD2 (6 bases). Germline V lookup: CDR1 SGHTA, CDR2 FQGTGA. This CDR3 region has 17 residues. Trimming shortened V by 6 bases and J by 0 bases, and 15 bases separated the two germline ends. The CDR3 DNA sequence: TGTGCCAGCAGTCGTACTGGGGGGTCCTCTGGGGCCAACGTCCTGACTTTC. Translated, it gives CASSRTGGSSGANVLTF.

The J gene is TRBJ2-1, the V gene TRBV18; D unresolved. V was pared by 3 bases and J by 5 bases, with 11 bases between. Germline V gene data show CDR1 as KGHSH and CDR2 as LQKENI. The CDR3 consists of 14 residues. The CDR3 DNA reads TGTGCCAGCTCACCTCCCTTATTTCACAATGAGCAGTTCTTC. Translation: CASSPPLFHNEQFF.

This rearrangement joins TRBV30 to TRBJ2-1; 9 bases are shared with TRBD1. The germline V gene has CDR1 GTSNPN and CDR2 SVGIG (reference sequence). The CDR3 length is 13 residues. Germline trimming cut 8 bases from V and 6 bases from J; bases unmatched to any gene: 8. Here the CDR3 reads CAHLGQGSNEQFF. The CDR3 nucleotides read TGTGCCCATTTGGGACAGGGCAGCAATGAGCAGTTCTTC.

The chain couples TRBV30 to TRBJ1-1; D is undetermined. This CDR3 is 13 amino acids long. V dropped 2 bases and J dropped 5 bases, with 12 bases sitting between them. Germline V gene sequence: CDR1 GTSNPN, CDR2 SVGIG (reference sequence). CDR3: CAWSPQVGTEAFF. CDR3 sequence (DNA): TGTGCCTGGAGTCCCCAGGTAGGAACTGAAGCTTTCTTT.

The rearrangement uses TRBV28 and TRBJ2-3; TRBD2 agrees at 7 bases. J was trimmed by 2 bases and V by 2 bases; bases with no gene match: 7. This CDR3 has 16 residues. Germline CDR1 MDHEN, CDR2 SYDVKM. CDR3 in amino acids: CASSLTGTINTDTQYF. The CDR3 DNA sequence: TGTGCCAGCAGTTTAACCGGGACTATAAACACAGATACGCAGTATTTT.